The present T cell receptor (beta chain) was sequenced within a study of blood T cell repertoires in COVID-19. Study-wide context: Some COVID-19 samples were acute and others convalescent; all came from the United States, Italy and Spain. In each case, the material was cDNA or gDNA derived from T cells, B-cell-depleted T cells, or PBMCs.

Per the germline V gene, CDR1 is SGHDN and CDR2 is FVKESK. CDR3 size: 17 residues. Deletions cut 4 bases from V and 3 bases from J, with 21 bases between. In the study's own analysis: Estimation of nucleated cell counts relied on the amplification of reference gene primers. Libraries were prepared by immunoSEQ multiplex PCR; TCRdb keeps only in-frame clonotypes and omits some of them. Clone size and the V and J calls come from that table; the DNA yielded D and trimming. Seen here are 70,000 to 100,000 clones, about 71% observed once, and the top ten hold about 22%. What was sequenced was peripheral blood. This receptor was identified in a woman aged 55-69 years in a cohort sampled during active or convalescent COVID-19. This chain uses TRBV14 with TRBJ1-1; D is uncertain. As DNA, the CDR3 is TGTGCCAGCAGCCCTCCCACTCCTCGCCAGGAGGACACTGAAGCTTTCTTT. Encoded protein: CASSPPTPRQEDTEAFF.